The clone carrying this TCR beta chain occurred once. The antigen is not known. This sample stems from a study of blood T cells in healthy people across ages. For the second PCR, which ran for about 7 to 11 cycles, a sample-barcoded 5' primer and a J-beta primer mix were used. One entry per CDR3 protein results from TCRdb running MiXCR on the 5' RACE reads. The repertoire includes hundreds of thousands of distinct CDR3 sequences, more than 45% of them detected once, and over 20% sits in the top ten. Study-wide results and caveats: Both naive CD4+ cell counts and diversity were greater in long-lived donors than in aged donors. Significant beta diversity loss was already apparent by age approximately 40, declining roughly linearly.

V shed 11 bases and J shed 5 bases, with 5 bases lying between them. Germline loops: CDR1 LNHNV, CDR2 YYDKDF (reference sequence). The CDR3 contains 9 residues. This TCR was recovered from a young man in good health. This chain uses TRBV15 with TRBJ2-3; D not resolved. The sample consisted of blood. This CDR3 reads CADGDTQYF. The DNA for the CDR3 is TGTGCCGACGGAGATACGCAGTATTTT.